This T cell receptor beta chain was identified in a study of neurological immune-mediated disorders. The wider study: The study included about 35 multiple sclerosis patients, around 31 relapsing-remitting and 3 secondary progressive.

The CDR3 sequence is 14 residues long. With 10-nucleotide random UMIs included, cDNA was synthesized by 5'RACE. TCRdb re-derived calls from the 5' RACE reads in MiXCR, one entry per CDR3 protein. Counted here are 50,000 to 80,000 distinct CDR3 sequences, 3.4% occurring once; the ten biggest clones make up roughly 3.7%. From 2 million PBMCs stored at -80 C, the unsorted libraries were generated. Findings of the study overall: Expanded clones shared no CDR3 amino acid sequences across subjects, suggesting private repertoires in all groups.

This clonotype was seen many times. Its specificity is unknown. The receptor comes from a man aged 35 to 55 with multiple sclerosis. V is TRBV21-1 and J is TRBJ1-2. TRBV21-1 is annotated as a pseudogene. Sequenced input: PBMCs. CDR3 DNA sequence: TGTGCCAGCAGCAAAGGAACACTTAACTATGGCTACACCTTC. Protein: CASSKGTLNYGYTF.